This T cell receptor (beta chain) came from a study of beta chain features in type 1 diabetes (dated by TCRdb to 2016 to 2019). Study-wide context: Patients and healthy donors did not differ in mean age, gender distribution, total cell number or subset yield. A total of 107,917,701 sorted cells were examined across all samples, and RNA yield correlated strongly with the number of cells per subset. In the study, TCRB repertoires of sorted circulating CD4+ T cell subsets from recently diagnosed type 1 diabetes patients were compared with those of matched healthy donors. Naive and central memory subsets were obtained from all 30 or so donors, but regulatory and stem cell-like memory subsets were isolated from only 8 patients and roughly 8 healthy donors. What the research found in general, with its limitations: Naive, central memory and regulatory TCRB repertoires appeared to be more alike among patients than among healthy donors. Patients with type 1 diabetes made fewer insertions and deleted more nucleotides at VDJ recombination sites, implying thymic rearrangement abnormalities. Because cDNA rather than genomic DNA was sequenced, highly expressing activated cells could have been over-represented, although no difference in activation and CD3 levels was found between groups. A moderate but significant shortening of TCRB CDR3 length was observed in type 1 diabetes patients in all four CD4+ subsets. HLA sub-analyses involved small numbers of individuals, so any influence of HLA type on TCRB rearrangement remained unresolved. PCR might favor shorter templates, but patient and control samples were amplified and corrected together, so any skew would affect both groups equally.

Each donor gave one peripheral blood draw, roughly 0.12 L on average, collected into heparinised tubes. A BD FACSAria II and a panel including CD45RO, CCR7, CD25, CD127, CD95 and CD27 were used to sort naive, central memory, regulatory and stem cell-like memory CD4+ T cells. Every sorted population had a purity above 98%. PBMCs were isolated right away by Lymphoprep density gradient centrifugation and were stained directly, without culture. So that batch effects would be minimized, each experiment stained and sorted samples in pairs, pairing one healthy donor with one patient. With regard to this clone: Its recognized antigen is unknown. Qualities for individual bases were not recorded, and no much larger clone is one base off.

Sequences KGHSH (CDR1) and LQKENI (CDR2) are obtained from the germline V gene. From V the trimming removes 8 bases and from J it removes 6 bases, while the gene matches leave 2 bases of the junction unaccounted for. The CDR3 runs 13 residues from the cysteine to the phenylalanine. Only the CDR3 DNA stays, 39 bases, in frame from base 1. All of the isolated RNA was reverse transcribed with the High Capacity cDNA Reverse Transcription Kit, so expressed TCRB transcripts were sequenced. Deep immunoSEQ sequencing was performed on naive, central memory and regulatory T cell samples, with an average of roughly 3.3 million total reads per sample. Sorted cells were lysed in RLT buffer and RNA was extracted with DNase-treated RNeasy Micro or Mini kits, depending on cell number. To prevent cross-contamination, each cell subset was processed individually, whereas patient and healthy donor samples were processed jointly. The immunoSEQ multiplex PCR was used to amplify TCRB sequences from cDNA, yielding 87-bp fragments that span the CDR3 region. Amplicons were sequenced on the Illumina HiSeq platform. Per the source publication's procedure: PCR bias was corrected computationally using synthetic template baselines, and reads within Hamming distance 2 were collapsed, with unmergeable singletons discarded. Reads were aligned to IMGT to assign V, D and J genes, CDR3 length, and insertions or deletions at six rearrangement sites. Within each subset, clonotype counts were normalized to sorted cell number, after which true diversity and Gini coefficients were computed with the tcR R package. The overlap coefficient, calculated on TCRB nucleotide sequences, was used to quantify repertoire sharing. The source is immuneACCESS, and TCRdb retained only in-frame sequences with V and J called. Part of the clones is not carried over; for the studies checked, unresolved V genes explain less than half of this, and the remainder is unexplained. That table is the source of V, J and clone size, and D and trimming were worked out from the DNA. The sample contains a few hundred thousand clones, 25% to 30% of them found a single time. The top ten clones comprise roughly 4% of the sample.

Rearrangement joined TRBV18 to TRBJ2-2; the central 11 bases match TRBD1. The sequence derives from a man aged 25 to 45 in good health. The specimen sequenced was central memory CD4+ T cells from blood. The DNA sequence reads TGTGCCAGCGGACAGGGGGCGTCCGGGGAGCTGTTTTTT. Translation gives CASGQGASGELFF.